Sequencing of this TCR beta chain was carried out in a study of CD8 T cells in Susac syndrome. cDNA came from roughly 0.47 to 1 ug RNA primed by random hexamers. Coverage of TCR beta CDR3 amplification by immunoSEQ multiplex PCR extended to 54 Vbeta and 13 Jbeta. TCRdb used MiXCR to reprocess the immunoSEQ multiplex PCR reads, holding one entry per CDR3 protein. The profile shows about 160,000 distinct CDR3 sequences, approximately 95% of them singletons. Sequencing of TCR beta was performed on blood CD8+ T cells and on blood CD4+ T cells. The multiple sclerosis controls were treatment-naive patients affected by stable or active relapsing-remitting disease. The CD8+ and CD4+ T cells were isolated magnetically using a negative isolation approach, whereas the TEMRA cells were enriched by FACS. This clonotype appeared a single time. Germline V lookup: CDR1 MNHEY, CDR2 SMNVEV (reference sequence). The CDR3 loop spans 15 amino acids. The V segment lost 4 bases and the J segment 10 bases; nucleotides outside the gene matches: 6.

The sequencing sample was made of CD4+ T cells from PBMCs. The chain links TRBV27 to TRBJ2-1; 14 nucleotides align to TRBD2. The sequence came from a human donor with multiple sclerosis. CDR3 in DNA: TGTGCCAGCAGTTCCGGACTAGCGGGAGGTGAGGAGCAGTTCTTC. Amino acids: CASSSGLAGGEEQFF.